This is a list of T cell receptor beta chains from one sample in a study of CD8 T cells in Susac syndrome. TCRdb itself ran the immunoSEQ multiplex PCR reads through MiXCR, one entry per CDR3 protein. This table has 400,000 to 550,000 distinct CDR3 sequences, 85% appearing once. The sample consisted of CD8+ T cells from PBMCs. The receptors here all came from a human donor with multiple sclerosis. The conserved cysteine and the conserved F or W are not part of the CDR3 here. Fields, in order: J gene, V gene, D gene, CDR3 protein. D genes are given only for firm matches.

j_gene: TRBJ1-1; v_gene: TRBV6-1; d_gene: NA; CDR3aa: ASSDWETNTEAF
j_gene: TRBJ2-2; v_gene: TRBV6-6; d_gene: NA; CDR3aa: ASLGGGTGELF
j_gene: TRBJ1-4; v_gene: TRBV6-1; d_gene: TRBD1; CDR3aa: ASSPNPTGLYLRKLF
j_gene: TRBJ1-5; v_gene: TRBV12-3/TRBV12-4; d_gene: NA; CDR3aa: ASSQTVLSNQPQH
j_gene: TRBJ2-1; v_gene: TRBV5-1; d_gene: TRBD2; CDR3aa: ASSSGTSGIYNEQF
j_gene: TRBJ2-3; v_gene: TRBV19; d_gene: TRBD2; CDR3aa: ASSLERESDTQY
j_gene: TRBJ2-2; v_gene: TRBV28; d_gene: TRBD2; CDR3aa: ASSPGLAGVMSGELF
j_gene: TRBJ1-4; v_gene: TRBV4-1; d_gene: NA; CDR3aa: ASSQDPGGYEKLF
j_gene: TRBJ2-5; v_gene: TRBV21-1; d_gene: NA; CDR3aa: ASSKALEDSPIRGTQETQY
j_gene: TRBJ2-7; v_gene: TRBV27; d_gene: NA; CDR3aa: ASSLLHRDGNYEQY
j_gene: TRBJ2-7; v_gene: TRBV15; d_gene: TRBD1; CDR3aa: ATSRDRGPSYEQY
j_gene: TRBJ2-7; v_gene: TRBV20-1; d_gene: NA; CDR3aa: SARVPVSPYEQY
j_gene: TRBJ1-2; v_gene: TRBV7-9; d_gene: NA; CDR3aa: ASSFHPWTVHYGYT
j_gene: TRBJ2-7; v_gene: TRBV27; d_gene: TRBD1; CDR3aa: ASSLSGQGRTYEQY
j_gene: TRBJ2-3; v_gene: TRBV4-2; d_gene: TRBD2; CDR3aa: ASSQEHGGAPDTQY
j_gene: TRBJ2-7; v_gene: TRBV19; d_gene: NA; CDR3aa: ASSIAFGSTYEQY
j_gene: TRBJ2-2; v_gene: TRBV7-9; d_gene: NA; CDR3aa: ASSSTGTEFANTGELF